This TCR beta chain is drawn from a study of CD8 T cells in ankylosing spondylitis. The table lists this clonotype with many counts. Its target is not known. One entry per CDR3 protein results from TCRdb running MiXCR on the 5' RACE reads. The sample includes approximately 69,000 distinct CDR3 sequences, approximately 5.3% seen only once; the top ten take about 2.2%. Study-level findings and limits: Seven to nine highly homologous variants formed a TCR beta motif that appeared characteristic of ankylosing spondylitis blood. Before this, some motif variants had been reported in reactive arthritis synovial fluid and blood. The disease-linked clones had a CD8+ phenotype and low blood frequencies. Researchers reportedly found disease-linked clones significantly enriched in matched ankylosing spondylitis synovial fluid.

The CDR3 spans 13 residues. V shed 5 bases and J 2 bases; nucleotides not matched to a gene: 5. The V gene's germline CDR1 is DFQATT and CDR2 SNEGSKA (reference sequence). The sample was blood, either unsorted or a sorted T cell fraction (not recorded which). This sequence was found in a male donor with ankylosing spondylitis or in good health (not recorded which). The V gene is TRBV20-1, the J gene TRBJ1-1; 7 bases are a match to TRBD1. The CDR3 protein is CSAAGQPNTEAFF. CDR3 DNA sequence: TGCAGTGCTGCGGGACAGCCAAACACTGAAGCTTTCTTT.